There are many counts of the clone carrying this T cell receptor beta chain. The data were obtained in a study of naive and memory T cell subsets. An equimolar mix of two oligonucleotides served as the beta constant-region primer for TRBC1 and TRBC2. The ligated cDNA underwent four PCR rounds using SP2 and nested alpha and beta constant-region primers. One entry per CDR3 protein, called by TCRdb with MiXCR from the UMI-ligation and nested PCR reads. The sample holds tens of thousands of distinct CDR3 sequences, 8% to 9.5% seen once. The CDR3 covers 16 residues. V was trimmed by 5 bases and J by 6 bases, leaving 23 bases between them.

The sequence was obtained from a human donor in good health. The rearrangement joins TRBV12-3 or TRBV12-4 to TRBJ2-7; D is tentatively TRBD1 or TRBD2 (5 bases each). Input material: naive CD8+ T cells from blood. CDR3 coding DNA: TGTGCCAGCAGTCGAACCGGGACCGCCAACTTTGGCGAGCAGTACTTC. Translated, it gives CASSRTGTANFGEQYF.